The 9 T cell receptor beta chains reported below all come from one sample, sequenced in a study of T cells in Graves' hyperthyroidism and ophthalmopathy (dated by TCRdb to about 2019). Libraries were constructed by multiplex PCR. Sequencing instrument: Illumina HiSeq 2000. The TCR beta CDR3 regions were amplified from the RNA transcripts. The TCR CDR3 was subjected to a first round of RT-PCR using the HTBI primer set and the Qiagen OneStep RT-PCR kit. Using fastp trimming at Q25 and MiXCR clonotype assembly, TCRdb reanalyzed the public sequencing data and kept in-frame beta chains. Identical CDR3 proteins give one entry, which carries the most common genes and DNA. The sample contains almost 500,000 distinct CDR3 sequences, 22% of them found a single time. The ten top clones hold under 55% of the sample. The sample was blood. These receptor sequences come from a woman aged 70-85 years with Graves' ophthalmopathy.

The rearrangement links TRBV19 to TRBJ1-2; D perhaps matches TRBD1 (5 bases). The CDR3 covers 13 residues. Trimming took off 3 bases at V and 7 bases at J, with 12 bases between the two ends. From germline, CDR1 is LNHDA and CDR2 SQIVND (reference sequence). The CDR3 is CASSMAGASGYTF. CDR3 DNA: TGTGCCAGTAGTATGGCTGGGGCGAGTGGCTACACCTTC. The full variable domain, in which reference TRBV19 and TRBJ1-2 provide the parts outside the CDR3, is DGGITQSPKYLFRKEGQNVTLSCEQNLNHDAMYWYRQDPGQGLRLIYYSQIVNDFQKGDIAEGYSVSREKKESFPLTVTSAQKNPTAFYLCASSMAGASGYTFGSGTRLTVV.

The chain links TRBV25-1 to TRBJ1-6, with no clear D. The V gene's germline CDR1 is MGHDK and CDR2 SYGVNS. The CDR3 consists of 14 residues. The V and J ends lost 1 base and 10 bases respectively, with 11 bases between them. Here the CDR3 DNA reads TGTGCCAGCAGTGAATTGATAAGGGTCTCACCCCTCCACTTT. Its translation is CASSELIRVSPLHF.

The chain has TRBV27 and TRBJ1-1; a weak D match, TRBD1 (5 bases). From germline, CDR1 is MNHEY and CDR2 SMNVEV (reference sequence). V was pared by 8 bases and J by 5 bases, with 18 bases between. The CDR3 runs 14 residues. The CDR3 reads CASGSEGRGTEAFF. The CDR3 coding sequence is TGTGCCAGCGGTAGTGAGGGGAGAGGAACTGAAGCTTTCTTT.

The CDR3 nucleotides read TGCGCCAGCAGCTTAGCGGGAGGGCCGAGAGAGCAGTACTTC. As protein: CASSLAGGPREQYF. This chain uses TRBV5-1 with TRBJ2-7; TRBD2 agrees at 10 bases. CDR3 length: 14 amino acids. From germline, CDR1 is SGHRS and CDR2 YFSETQ. The V gene end was trimmed by 2 bases and the J gene end by 7 bases; junction bases not matched to a gene: 6.

This clonotype was observed many times. This rearrangement joins TRBV7-2 to TRBJ2-3; the match to TRBD2 covers 12 bases. The CDR3 length is 16 residues. Germline-derived CDR1 and CDR2 are SGHTA and FQGNSA. Unmatched junction bases numbered 9, after V lost 5 bases and J lost 6 bases. CDR3 region: CASSQRLAGESDTQYF. The DNA for the CDR3 is TGTGCCAGCAGCCAAAGACTAGCGGGAGAGTCGGATACGCAGTATTTT.

A remark on this clonotype: Relative to the germline gene, one junction end is altered; a read error may explain this. The chain joins TRBV3-1 to TRBJ2-3, with 13 bases lining up with TRBD2. Germline CDR1 is LGHDT and CDR2 is YNNKEL (reference sequence). This CDR3 has 17 residues. DNA of the CDR3: TGTGCCAGCAGCAAGGGACTAGCGGGAATTTCTACAGATGCGCAGTATTTT. Its translation is CASSKGLAGISTDAQYF.

This clonotype showed up just a few times. The gene calls are TRBV29-1 and TRBJ2-1; 7 bases map to TRBD2. CDR3 size: 16 residues. V lost 1 base to trimming and J lost 0 bases; unmatched junction nucleotides: 6. The germline CDR1 and CDR2 sequences are SQVTM and ANQGSEA. CDR3 sequence (DNA): TGCAGCGTTGAAGGGGAACGGGGGGACTCCTACAATGAGCAGTTCTTC. Amino acids: CSVEGERGDSYNEQFF.

Only a few counts were recorded for this clonotype. The V and J genes are TRBV30 and TRBJ2-1, with D uncertain. Germline V lookup: CDR1 GTSNPN, CDR2 SVGIG (reference sequence). The V end lost 4 bases, the J end lost 0 bases, and 13 bases lay between the germline ends. The CDR3 covers 15 residues. The CDR3 DNA follows: TGTGCCTGGACCCCGGGCGTAAGCTCCTACAATGAGCAGTTCTTC. Its translation is CAWTPGVSSYNEQFF.

The gene calls are TRBV19 and TRBJ2-1, with D perhaps given as TRBD1 or TRBD2 (5 bases each). V was cut by 9 bases and J by 7 bases, with 22 bases left in between. The CDR3 extends over 15 amino acids. Germline CDR1 is LNHDA and CDR2 is SQIVND (reference sequence). CDR3 in DNA: TGTGCCAGCAAACCGGGCCTCTCCTGGGGGAATGAGCAGTTCTTC. Translation gives CASKPGLSWGNEQFF.